The 18 T cell receptor beta chains reported below all come from one sample, sequenced in a study of beta chain features in type 1 diabetes. No antigens are known for them. Expressed TCRB transcripts got sequenced, as all isolated RNA was reverse transcribed. Generated by immunoSEQ multiplex PCR, the TCRdb table keeps only in-frame clones and is missing some. The table records under 400,000 clones, over 9.5% of them present only once. Study-wide results and caveats: In all four CD4+ subsets, TCRB CDR3 length was significantly, moderately reduced in type 1 diabetes.

Sequencing input: naive CD4+ T cells from blood. The receptors here all came from a woman aged 18-30 years with type 1 diabetes.

The sample holds a few counts of this clone. The rearrangement joins TRBV7-9 to TRBJ2-6; 10 nucleotides line up with TRBD2. The V gene's germline CDR1 is SEHNR and CDR2 FQNEAQ (reference sequence). V was clipped by 8 bases and J by 4 bases; unmatched bases: 5. This CDR3 is 15 amino acids long. DNA of the CDR3: TGTGCCAGCCAAGCGGGAGGGTCAGGGGCCAACGTCCTGACTTTC. Translating gives CASQAGGSGANVLTF.

This chain joins TRBV11-2 and TRBJ2-6; no clear D. The CDR3 is 16 residues long. The ends were cut back, 1 base at V and 0 bases at J, with 7 bases in the middle. Germline V CDR1 and CDR2: SGHAT, FQNNGV. This chain's CDR3 is CASSLVAHSGANVLTF. The CDR3 region has the DNA TGTGCCAGCAGCTTAGTAGCACACTCTGGGGCCAACGTCCTGACTTTC.

This clone was seen a handful of times. The chain is built from TRBV9 and TRBJ2-1, with D uncertain. The germline V and J ends were trimmed by 0 bases and 0 bases, with 7 bases remaining between them. CDR1 and CDR2 from the germline V gene are SGDLS and YYNGEE. The CDR3 is made up of 15 amino acids. CDR3 nucleotides: TGTGCCAGCAGCGTAGAGCGTAGCTCCTACAATGAGCAGTTCTTC. Protein product: CASSVERSSYNEQFF.

There are a few counts of this clone. J is TRBJ1-2 and V is TRBV7-2, with D possibly TRBD1 on 5 matching bases. The length of the CDR3 is 13 residues. The V end was cut by 5 bases, the J end by 5 bases, with 12 bases between. From germline, CDR1 is SGHTA and CDR2 FQGNSA. CDR3 DNA sequence: TGTGCCAGCAGCCGCAATGGGGGGTATGGCTACACCTTC. It yields the protein CASSRNGGYGYTF.

The chain carries TRBV19 and TRBJ2-1; tentatively, D is TRBD1 (5 bases). Between the trimmed V and J ends, which lost 10 bases and 0 bases, there was a span of 10 bases. CDR3 size: 13 residues. Germline-derived CDR1 and CDR2 are LNHDA and SQIVND (reference sequence). CDR3 loop: CATGQPSYNEQFF. In nucleotides, the CDR3 is TGTGCCACAGGGCAGCCCTCCTACAATGAGCAGTTCTTC. Full variable domain (missing parts from reference TRBV19 and TRBJ2-1): DGGITQSPKYLFRKEGQNVTLSCEQNLNHDAMYWYRQDPGQGLRLIYYSQIVNDFQKGDIAEGYSVSREKKESFPLTVTSAQKNPTAFYLCATGQPSYNEQFFGPGTRLTVL.

This clone was seen just once. V and J are TRBV5-1 and TRBJ2-2, with a weak D call TRBD2 (5 bases). This CDR3 is built from 14 residues. V shed 5 bases and J shed 0 bases, with 8 bases lying between them. Looked up from germline, CDR1 is SGHRS and CDR2 is YFSETQ. The CDR3 region is CASSIGTNTGELFF. The CDR3 nucleotides are TGCGCCAGCAGTATCGGGACGAACACCGGGGAGCTGTTTTTT.

The gene calls are TRBV6-5 and TRBJ1-1; a weak D match, TRBD1 (6 bases). The V gene lost 5 bases and the J gene lost 3 bases, with 13 bases spanning the gap. The CDR3 spans 14 residues. Germline V gene data show CDR1 as MNHEY and CDR2 as SVGAGI. The CDR3 spells CASSRTAPYTEAFF. The CDR3 DNA follows: TGTGCCAGCAGTCGGACAGCCCCTTACACTGAAGCTTTCTTT.

A few counts support this clone. The V call is TRBV4-2, the J call TRBJ2-2, with D perhaps matching TRBD1 (6 bases). Germline CDR1 LGHNA, CDR2 YNFKEQ. There are 13 residues in the CDR3. V gave up 0 bases and J gave up 7 bases, with 6 bases separating them. CDR3 DNA: TGTGCCAGCAGCCAAGAAGGGGGCGGGGAGCTGTTTTTT. Protein sequence: CASSQEGGGELFF.

This clone was observed a handful of times. The rearrangement uses TRBV5-4 and TRBJ2-7; 10 bases map to TRBD1. Germline CDR1 reads SGHNT; CDR2 reads YYREEE (reference sequence). CDR3 length: 15 residues. Trimming took 3 bases from V and 7 from J; bases not matched to a gene: 10. CDR3 residues: CASSSIGDRGREQYF. The CDR3 nucleotides are TGTGCCAGCAGCTCTATCGGGGACAGGGGAAGGGAGCAGTACTTC.

This chain links TRBV5-1 with TRBJ2-7, with TRBD1 as a possible D gene (5 bases). Germline CDR1 is SGHRS and CDR2 is YFSETQ. The CDR3 totals 16 residues. V was shortened by 0 bases and J by 4 bases, with 17 bases between the two germline ends. In nucleotides, the CDR3 is TGCGCCAGCAGCTTGGAAGCAGGGATACACGCGTACGAGCAGTACTTC. Translating gives CASSLEAGIHAYEQYF. Together with reference TRBV5-1 and TRBJ2-7, the CDR3 gives the full variable domain: KAGVTQTPRYLIKTRGQQVTLSCSPISGHRSVSWYQQTPGQGLQFLFEYFSETQRNKGNFPGRFSGRQFSNSRSEMNVSTLELGDSALYLCASSLEAGIHAYEQYFGPGTRLTVT.

There are a few counts of this clone. V is TRBV7-9 and J is TRBJ1-1, with D perhaps matching TRBD1 (6 bases). V lost 1 base and J lost 13, with 13 bases in between. The length of the CDR3 is 12 residues. Germline V gives CDR1 SEHNR, CDR2 FQNEAQ (reference sequence). As DNA, the CDR3 is TGTGCCAGCAGCTTAGACACAGGGAAGGGTTTCTTT. It encodes CASSLDTGKGFF.

The chain employs TRBV5-4 and TRBJ1-1, with 9 bases fitting TRBD1. V was pared by 5 bases and J by 5 bases, with 7 bases of the junction left unmatched. The CDR3 has 14 amino acids. The germline gives CDR1 SGHNT, CDR2 YYREEE (reference sequence). The CDR3: CASSPQGAITEAFF. CDR3 sequence (DNA): TGTGCCAGCAGTCCACAGGGGGCGATTACTGAAGCTTTCTTT.

The chain links TRBV5-6 to TRBJ2-7; TRBD2 aligns across 7 bases. This CDR3 has 11 amino acids. V shed 7 bases, J shed 7 bases, and the junction held 5 bases outside the gene matches. Germline V gives CDR1 SGHDT, CDR2 YYEEEE. CDR3 sequence (DNA): TGTGCCAGCGGGAGGGAAGGGGAGCAGTACTTC. Translating gives CASGREGEQYF. The complete variable domain, with remaining parts taken from reference TRBV5-6 and TRBJ2-7, reads DAGVTQSPTHLIKTRGQQVTLRCSPKSGHDTVSWYQQALGQGPQFIFQYYEEEERQRGNFPDRFSGHQFPNYSSELNVNALLLGDSALYLCASGREGEQYFGPGTRLTVT.

This clone was recorded a few times. The chain joins TRBV5-4 to TRBJ2-3; D may be TRBD1 (5 bases). This CDR3 has 14 amino acids. Germline V lookup: CDR1 SGHNT, CDR2 YYREEE (reference sequence). V was cut by 4 bases and J by 0 bases, with 9 bases left in between. The CDR3 sequence is CASSRGSSTDTQYF. CDR3 DNA: TGTGCCAGCAGCAGGGGCAGTAGCACAGATACGCAGTATTTT.

This clone turned up a few times. This chain links TRBV30 with TRBJ2-7, with TRBD1 identical over 7 bases. This CDR3 comprises 11 residues. Looked up from germline, CDR1 is GTSNPN and CDR2 is SVGIG (reference sequence). The CDR3 DNA is TGTGCGCTGGACAGGACCTACGAGCAGTACTTC. It specifies CALDRTYEQYF.

This sequence joins TRBV9 and TRBJ2-3; weak D call: TRBD1 (5 bases). The CDR3 is 13 amino acids. Trimming took off 3 bases at V and 4 bases at J, with 9 bases between the two ends. CDR1 is SGDLS and CDR2 is YYNGEE in the germline V gene. CDR3 in amino acids: CASSETTADTQYF. The CDR3 DNA reads TGTGCCAGCAGCGAAACGACAGCAGATACGCAGTATTTT. The whole variable domain, filled in from reference TRBV9 and TRBJ2-3, reads DSGVTQTPKHLITATGQRVTLRCSPRSGDLSVYWYQQSLDQGLQFLIQYYNGEERAKGNILERFSAQQFPDLHSELNLSSLELGDSALYFCASSETTADTQYFGPGTRLTVL.

This clone was seen a few times. The V gene is TRBV27, the J gene TRBJ1-2; perhaps TRBD1 as D (5 bases). The CDR3 sequence is 15 residues long. Germline V CDR1 and CDR2: MNHEY, SMNVEV (reference sequence). V was cut by 5 bases and J by 0 bases, with 13 bases left in between. The CDR3 sequence: CASSPNGAANYGYTF. The DNA for the CDR3 is TGTGCCAGCAGTCCGAATGGGGCGGCTAACTATGGCTACACCTTC.

The CDR3 DNA follows: TGTGCCAGCAGCTTAGCCGGCCAGGGGAACTACGAGCAGTACTTC. Translated: CASSLAGQGNYEQYF. V and J are TRBV7-2 and TRBJ2-7; weak D call: TRBD1 (6 bases). CDR1 SGHTA and CDR2 FQGNSA come from the germline V gene. The CDR3 consists of 15 residues. Trimming cost V 0 bases and J 3 bases, with 12 bases left between them.